This T cell receptor (beta chain) was sequenced for a study of blood T cell repertoires in COVID-19. TCRdb's table, derived via immunoSEQ multiplex PCR, lists solely in-frame clones and lacks some. The table includes roughly 230,000 clones, 80% to 90% detected once. The sample taken for sequencing was PBMCs or T cells enriched from blood (not recorded which). The clonotype comes from a man younger than 40 in a cohort exposed to, infected with or recovered from COVID-19 (not recorded which).

The CDR3: CASSSRGAEYEQYF. CDR3 nucleotide sequence: TGTGCCAGCAGCTCCCGGGGGGCAGAGTACGAGCAGTACTTC. The chain carries TRBV13 and TRBJ2-7, with a weak D call TRBD2 (7 bases). The germline gives CDR1 PRHDT, CDR2 FYEKMQ (reference sequence). Trimming took off 4 bases at V and 4 bases at J, with 14 bases between the two ends. The CDR3 sequence is 14 residues long.